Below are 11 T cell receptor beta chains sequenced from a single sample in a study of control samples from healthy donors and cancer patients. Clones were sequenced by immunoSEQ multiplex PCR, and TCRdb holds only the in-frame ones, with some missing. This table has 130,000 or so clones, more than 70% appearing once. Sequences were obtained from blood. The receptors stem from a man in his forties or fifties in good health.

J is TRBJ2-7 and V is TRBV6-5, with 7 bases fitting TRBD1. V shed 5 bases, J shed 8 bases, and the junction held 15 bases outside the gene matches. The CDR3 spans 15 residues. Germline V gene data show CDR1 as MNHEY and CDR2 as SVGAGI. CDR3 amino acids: CASSLTPGGREKQYF. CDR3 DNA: TGTGCCAGCAGTCTCACCCCAGGGGGTAGGGAGAAGCAGTACTTC.

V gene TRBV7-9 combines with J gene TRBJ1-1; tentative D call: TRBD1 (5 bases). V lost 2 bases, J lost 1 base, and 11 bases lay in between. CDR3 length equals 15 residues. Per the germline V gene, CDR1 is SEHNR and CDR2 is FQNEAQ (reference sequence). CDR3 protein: CASSLHYGGNTEAFF. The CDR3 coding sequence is TGTGCCAGCAGCTTACACTATGGGGGGAACACTGAAGCTTTCTTT.

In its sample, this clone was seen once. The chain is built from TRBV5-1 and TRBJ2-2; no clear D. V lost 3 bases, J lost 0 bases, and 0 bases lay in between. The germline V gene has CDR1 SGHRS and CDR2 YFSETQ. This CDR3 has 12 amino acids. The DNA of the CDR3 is TGCGCCAGCAGCTCGAACACCGGGGAGCTGTTTTTT. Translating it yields CASSSNTGELFF. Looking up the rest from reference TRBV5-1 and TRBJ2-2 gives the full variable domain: KAGVTQTPRYLIKTRGQQVTLSCSPISGHRSVSWYQQTPGQGLQFLFEYFSETQRNKGNFPGRFSGRQFSNSRSEMNVSTLELGDSALYLCASSSNTGELFFGEGSRLTVL.

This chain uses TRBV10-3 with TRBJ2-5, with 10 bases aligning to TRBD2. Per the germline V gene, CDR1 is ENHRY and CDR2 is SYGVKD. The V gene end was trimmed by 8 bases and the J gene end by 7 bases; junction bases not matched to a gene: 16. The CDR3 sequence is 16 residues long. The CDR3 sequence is CAISMEDLAGDSTQYF. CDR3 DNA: TGTGCCATCTCTATGGAAGATCTAGCGGGGGACTCGACCCAGTACTTC.

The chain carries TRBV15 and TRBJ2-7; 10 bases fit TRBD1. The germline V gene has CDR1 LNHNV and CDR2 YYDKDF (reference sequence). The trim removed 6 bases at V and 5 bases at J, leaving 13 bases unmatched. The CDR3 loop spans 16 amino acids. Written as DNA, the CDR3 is TGTGCCACCAGTGACCAAGCCGGGACAGGGGTCCACGAGCAGTACTTC. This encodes CATSDQAGTGVHEQYF.

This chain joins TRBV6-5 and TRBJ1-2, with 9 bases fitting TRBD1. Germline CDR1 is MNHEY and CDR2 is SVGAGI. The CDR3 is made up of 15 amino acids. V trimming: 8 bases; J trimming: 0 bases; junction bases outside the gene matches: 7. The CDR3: CASDRGGVSNYGYTF. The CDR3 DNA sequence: TGTGCCAGCGACAGGGGGGGTGTTTCTAACTATGGCTACACCTTC.

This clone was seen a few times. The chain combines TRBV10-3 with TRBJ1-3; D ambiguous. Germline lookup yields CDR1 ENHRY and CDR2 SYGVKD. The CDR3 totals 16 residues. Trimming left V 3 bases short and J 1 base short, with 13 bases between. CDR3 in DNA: TGTGCCATCAGTGAAACCCTCTTAAGATCTGGAAACACCATATATTTT. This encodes CAISETLLRSGNTIYF.

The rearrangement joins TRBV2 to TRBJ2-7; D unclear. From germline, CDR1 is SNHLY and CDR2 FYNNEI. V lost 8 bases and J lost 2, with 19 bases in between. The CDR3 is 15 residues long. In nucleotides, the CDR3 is TGTGCCAGCGCTATCCCTGTGGCAGAACCCTACGAGCAGTACTTC. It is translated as CASAIPVAEPYEQYF. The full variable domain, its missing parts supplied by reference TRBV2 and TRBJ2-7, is EPEVTQTPSHQVTQMGQEVILRCVPISNHLYFYWYRQILGQKVEFLVSFYNNEISEKSEIFDDQFSVERPDGSNFTLKIRSTKLEDSAMYFCASAIPVAEPYEQYFGPGTRLTVT.

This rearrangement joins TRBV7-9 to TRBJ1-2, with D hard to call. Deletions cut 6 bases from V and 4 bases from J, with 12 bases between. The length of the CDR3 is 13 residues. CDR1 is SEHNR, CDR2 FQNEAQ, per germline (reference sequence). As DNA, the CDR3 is TGTGCCAGCAGACCTGACCTGCCCTATGGCTACACCTTC. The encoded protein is CASRPDLPYGYTF.

DNA of the CDR3: TGCGCCAGCAGCTTTGGGGGCGATTCACCCCTCCACTTT. The encoded protein is CASSFGGDSPLHF. This chain uses TRBV5-1 with TRBJ1-6; a weak D match, TRBD1 (6 bases). The germline CDR1 and CDR2 sequences are SGHRS and YFSETQ. V lost 2 bases and J 8 bases, leaving 8 bases between the germline ends. The CDR3 consists of 13 residues.

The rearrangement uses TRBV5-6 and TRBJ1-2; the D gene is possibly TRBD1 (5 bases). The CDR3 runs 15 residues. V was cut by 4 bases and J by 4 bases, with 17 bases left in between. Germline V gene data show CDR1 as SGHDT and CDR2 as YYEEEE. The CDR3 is CASSPGTGDFYGYTF. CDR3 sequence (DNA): TGTGCCAGCAGCCCGGGGACGGGCGACTTCTATGGCTACACCTTC. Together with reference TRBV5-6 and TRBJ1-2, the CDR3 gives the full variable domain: DAGVTQSPTHLIKTRGQQVTLRCSPKSGHDTVSWYQQALGQGPQFIFQYYEEEERQRGNFPDRFSGHQFPNYSSELNVNALLLGDSALYLCASSPGTGDFYGYTFGSGTRLTVV.